This T cell receptor beta chain originates from a study of Tregs in tolerant kidney transplant recipients. The V end was cut by 8 bases, the J end by 4 bases, with 15 bases between. The CDR3 covers 13 residues. Germline assignment: CDR1 LNHDA and CDR2 SQIVND (reference sequence). Study conclusions and caveats: Few patients were studied, so findings need validation in larger groups.

After 6 days with irradiated graft donor PBMCs, CFSE-labeled recipient PBMCs were FACS-sorted. This clone is labeled as medium-sized. Its antigen remains unknown. Data came from immunoSEQ multiplex PCR; TCRdb stores just in-frame clones and leaves some out. The sample holds approximately 8,100 clones; approximately 35% are singletons and the top ten take 5.5% to 7%. The material was CD8+ T cells from blood cultured with allogeneic cells, obtained before the transplant. V and J are TRBV19 and TRBJ2-7; tentative D call: TRBD1 (5 bases). This TCR was recovered from a human patient who received a combined kidney and bone marrow transplant. The CDR3 DNA reads TGTGCCAGTGACCAGGGCTTCGGGTACGAGCAGTACTTC. As protein: CASDQGFGYEQYF.